This T cell receptor (beta chain) was identified during a study of glioma-infiltrating T cells. Broader study findings: Very few CDR3 sequences were shared between tissue and blood. Above-expected tissue-blood divergence occurred in all gliomas, most in low-grade ones.

TCR alpha and beta CDR3 regions were amplified from RNA using iRepertoire nested multiplex PCR. Tissue mRNA or PBMC total RNA, about 85-400 ng, went into one-step reverse transcription and amplification. TCRdb fed the multiplex PCR reads into MiXCR, producing one record per CDR3 protein. Of 160,000 or so distinct CDR3 sequences listed, approximately 40% are singletons. The table lists this clonotype with a count of one. Its specificity is not known. A much larger clone lies one base from this, so it may be a read error. Germline lookup yields CDR1 SGHNT and CDR2 YYREEE (reference sequence). The CDR3 length is 14 residues.

The chain has TRBV5-4 and TRBJ2-5; D is perhaps TRBD2 (5 bases). Sequenced sample: glioma tissue, nonneoplastic brain tissue, or PBMCs (not recorded which). The TCR was taken from a human donor with low-grade glioma or glioblastoma, undergoing nonglioma brain surgery, or in good health (not recorded which). The CDR3 here is CVSSLPSGKETQYF. The CDR3 DNA sequence: TGTGTCAGCAGCTTGCCCAGCGGAAAAGAGACCCAGTACTTC.